This T cell receptor beta chain came from a study of blood T cell repertoires in COVID-19. V lost 2 bases, J lost 7 bases, and 13 bases lay in between. In germline, CDR1 is SGHRS, CDR2 YFSETQ. The CDR3 sequence is 14 residues long. Libraries were prepared by immunoSEQ multiplex PCR; TCRdb keeps only in-frame clonotypes and omits some of them. The sample shows 400,000 to 500,000 clones, about 88% of them seen only once. This clonotype was sampled from a woman aged 18-35 years who had been exposed to COVID-19. The specimen sequenced was PBMCs or T cells enriched from blood (not recorded which). The chain is built from TRBV5-1 and TRBJ2-1, with a tentative D call TRBD1 (6 bases). The CDR3 DNA follows: TGCGCCAGCAGCTTCTCCGGGACAATGAATGAGCAGTTCTTC. As protein: CASSFSGTMNEQFF.